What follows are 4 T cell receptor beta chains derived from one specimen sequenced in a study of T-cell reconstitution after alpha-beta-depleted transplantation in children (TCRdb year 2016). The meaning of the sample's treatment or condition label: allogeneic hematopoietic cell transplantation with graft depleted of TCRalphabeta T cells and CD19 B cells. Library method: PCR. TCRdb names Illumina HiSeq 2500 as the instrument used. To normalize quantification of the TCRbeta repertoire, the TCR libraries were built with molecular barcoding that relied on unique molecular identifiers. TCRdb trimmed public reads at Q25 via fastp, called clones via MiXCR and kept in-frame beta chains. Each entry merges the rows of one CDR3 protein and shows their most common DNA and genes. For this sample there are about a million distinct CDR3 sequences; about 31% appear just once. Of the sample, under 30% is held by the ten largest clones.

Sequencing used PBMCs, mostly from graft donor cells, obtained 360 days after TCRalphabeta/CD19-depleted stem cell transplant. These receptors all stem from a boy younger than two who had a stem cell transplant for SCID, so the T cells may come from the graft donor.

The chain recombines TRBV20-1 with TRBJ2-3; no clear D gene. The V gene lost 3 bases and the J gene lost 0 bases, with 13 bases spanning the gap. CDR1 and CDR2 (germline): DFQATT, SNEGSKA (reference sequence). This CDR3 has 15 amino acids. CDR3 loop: CSARVVRPSTDTQYF. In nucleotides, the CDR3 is TGCAGTGCTAGGGTCGTCAGACCTAGCACAGATACGCAGTATTTT.

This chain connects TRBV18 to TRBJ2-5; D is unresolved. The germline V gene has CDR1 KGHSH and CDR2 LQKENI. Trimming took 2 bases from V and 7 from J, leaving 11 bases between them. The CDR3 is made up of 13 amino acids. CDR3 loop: CASSPEVRGTQYF. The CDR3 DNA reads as TGTGCCAGCTCACCAGAGGTTCGTGGGACCCAGTACTTC.

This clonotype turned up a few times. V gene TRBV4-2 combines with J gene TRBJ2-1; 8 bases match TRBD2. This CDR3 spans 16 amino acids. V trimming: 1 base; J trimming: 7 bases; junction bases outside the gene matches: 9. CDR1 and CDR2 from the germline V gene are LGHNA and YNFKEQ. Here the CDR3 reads CASSQGEYGGVNEQFF. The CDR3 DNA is TGTGCCAGCAGCCAAGGGGAATACGGGGGGGTAAATGAGCAGTTCTTC.

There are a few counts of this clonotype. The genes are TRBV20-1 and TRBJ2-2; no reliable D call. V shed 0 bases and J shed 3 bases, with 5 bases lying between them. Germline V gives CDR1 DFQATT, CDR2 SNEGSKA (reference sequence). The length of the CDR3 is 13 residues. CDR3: CSARDEYTGELFF. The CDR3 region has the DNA TGCAGTGCTAGAGACGAGTACACCGGGGAGCTGTTTTTT.